The 18 T cell receptor beta chains below come from one sample, sequenced in a study of T cells in Graves' hyperthyroidism and ophthalmopathy. The source material, RNA transcripts, was used to amplify TCR beta CDR3 regions. HTBI primers were used for first-round RT-PCR of the TCR CDR3. TCRdb re-called the multiplex PCR reads through MiXCR, storing one row per CDR3 protein. The sample has over 250,000 distinct CDR3 sequences; roughly 15% are singletons. Sample: blood. The receptors stem from a woman between 40 and 55 years old with Graves' ophthalmopathy.

As to this clonotype: Being one base from a much bigger clone, this may be a read error. The chain employs TRBV19 and TRBJ2-2; D is uncertain. The CDR3 has 14 amino acids. The germline V gene has CDR1 LNHDA and CDR2 SQIVND (reference sequence). CDR3 bases: TGTGCCAGTAGTACGACAATGAACACCCGGGAGCTGTTTTTT. Protein sequence: CASSTTMNTRELFF.

Many counts were recorded for this clonotype. The chain has TRBV29-1 and TRBJ2-1; 11 bases match TRBD2. This CDR3 spans 14 amino acids. Looked up from germline, CDR1 is SQVTM and CDR2 is ANQGSEA. The trim removed 6 bases at V and 7 bases at J, leaving 8 bases unmatched. Here the CDR3 DNA reads TGCAGCGTCGAAACTAGCGGGAGTACGAATGAGCAGTTCTTC. This codes for CSVETSGSTNEQFF.

The chain is built from TRBV24-1 and TRBJ2-4, with D maybe TRBD2 (6 bases). Germline values: CDR1 KGHDR, CDR2 SFDVKD. V dropped 9 bases and J dropped 6 bases, with 11 bases sitting between them. The CDR3 runs 12 residues. CDR3 nucleotides: TGTGCCACCGCGGGGAGCGGAAACATTCAGTACTTC. Translating gives CATAGSGNIQYF.

This clonotype was detected many times. The V gene is TRBV2, the J gene TRBJ2-7; D not resolved. Per the germline V gene, CDR1 is SNHLY and CDR2 is FYNNEI. The length of the CDR3 is 10 residues. V lost 8 bases to trimming and J lost 7 bases, with 9 bases between them. The CDR3 DNA is TGTGCCAGCTCGCGTTGGGAGCAGTACTTC. Encoded protein: CASSRWEQYF.

This clonotype was seen just once. The V call is TRBV11-2, the J call TRBJ1-4; no reliable D call. CDR1 and CDR2 from the germline V gene are SGHAT and FQNNGV. The CDR3 loop spans 12 amino acids. DNA for the CDR3: TGTCCGAGCAGCCGTGTCAGGGAAAAACTGTTTTTT. This translates into CPSSRVREKLFF.

This clonotype was found many times. The chain links TRBV27 to TRBJ1-1; 7 nucleotides line up with TRBD1. The CDR3 totals 15 residues. Germline CDR1 is MNHEY and CDR2 is SMNVEV (reference sequence). Unmatched junction bases numbered 6, after V lost 4 bases and J lost 1 base. CDR3 region: CASSSWTGKNTEAFF. The CDR3 region has the DNA TGTGCCAGCAGTTCATGGACAGGAAAGAACACTGAAGCTTTCTTT.

This clonotype occurred many times. The gene calls are TRBV20-1 and TRBJ2-3, with D unresolved. Germline V gives CDR1 DFQATT, CDR2 SNEGSKA (reference sequence). The V and J ends lost 1 base and 2 bases respectively, with 10 bases between them. The CDR3 is made up of 14 amino acids. The CDR3 is CSARGAYYTDTQYF. The CDR3 bases are TGCAGTGCTAGAGGGGCTTATTACACAGATACGCAGTATTTT.

This clonotype was counted ten times or more. The chain joins TRBV28 to TRBJ1-1; D is possibly TRBD1 (6 bases). The length of the CDR3 is 18 residues. V was pared by 4 bases and J by 4 bases, with 25 bases between. Germline V gene data show CDR1 as MDHEN and CDR2 as SYDVKM. The CDR3 nucleotides read TGTGCCAGCAGTTCCCCCTCCGGGGACACCAATTGGGGCACTGAAGCTTTCTTT. Its protein product is CASSSPSGDTNWGTEAFF.

This clonotype was observed at least ten times. The V gene is TRBV2, the J gene TRBJ2-3; a weak D match, TRBD1 (6 bases). The CDR3 extends over 17 amino acids. CDR1 is SNHLY, CDR2 FYNNEI, per germline. Between the trimmed V and J ends, which lost 6 bases and 2 bases, there was a span of 21 bases. CDR3 sequence (DNA): TGTGCCAGCAGGGAAAGATCCGGCAGGGGACCCACAGATACGCAGTATTTT. Translating gives CASRERSGRGPTDTQYF.

This clonotype occurred a few times. The rearrangement links TRBV7-2 to TRBJ2-1; TRBD2 aligns across 15 bases. The CDR3 contains 14 residues. The trim removed 4 bases at V and 15 bases at J, leaving 7 bases unmatched. CDR1 is SGHTA, CDR2 FQGNSA, per germline. In DNA form, the CDR3 reads TGTGCCAGCAGCTCTAGATGGACTAGCGGGAGGGCGTTCTTC. It is translated as CASSSRWTSGRAFF.

The table lists this clonotype with many counts. V usage is TRBV2 and J usage is TRBJ2-7, with D unclear. Between the trimmed V and J ends, which lost 6 bases and 3 bases, there was a span of 9 bases. Germline CDR1 reads SNHLY; CDR2 reads FYNNEI. The CDR3 sequence is 12 residues long. This CDR3 is CASSGSFYEQYF. In DNA, the CDR3 is TGTGCCAGCAGCGGGTCCTTCTACGAGCAGTACTTC.

As DNA, the CDR3 is TGCGCCAGCAGTGACCCGGGTGCTAATGAGCAGTTCTTC. It specifies CASSDPGANEQFF. The chain couples TRBV10-1 to TRBJ2-1; no clear D. Germline V CDR1 and CDR2: WNHNN, SYGVQD (reference sequence). With 3 bases removed from V and 7 bases from J, the gap between germline ends came to 10 bases. The CDR3 length is 13 residues.

Many counts were recorded for this clonotype. V gene TRBV6-1 combines with J gene TRBJ2-5; D perhaps matches TRBD2 (6 bases). Trimming removed 6 bases from V and 3 bases from J, with 14 bases in between. Looked up from germline, CDR1 is MNHNS and CDR2 is SASEGT. The CDR3 spans 14 residues. CDR3 bases: TGTGCCAGCAGAACGGCGGGGTGGAAAGAGACCCAGTACTTC. This encodes CASRTAGWKETQYF.

Ten or more counts support this clonotype. The V call is TRBV11-3, the J call TRBJ2-1; D ambiguous. V gave up 5 bases and J gave up 0 bases, with 11 bases separating them. The V gene's germline CDR1 is SGHNT and CDR2 YENEEA. CDR3 length equals 15 residues. The CDR3 DNA reads TGTGCCAGCAGCCTACGTAGTAGCTCCTACAATGAGCAGTTCTTC. Protein product: CASSLRSSSYNEQFF.

The chain uses TRBV5-5 and TRBJ1-5, with D maybe TRBD1 (5 bases). The CDR3 has 16 amino acids. Germline loops: CDR1 SGHKS, CDR2 YYEKEE (reference sequence). With 5 bases removed from V and 0 bases from J, the gap between germline ends came to 15 bases. The CDR3 is CASSLDPGLSNQPQHF. Written as DNA, the CDR3 is TGTGCCAGCAGTTTAGACCCGGGACTTAGCAATCAGCCCCAGCATTTT.

This clonotype has a count of ten or more. V gene TRBV7-2 combines with J gene TRBJ2-2; D may be TRBD1 (6 bases). The CDR3 consists of 17 residues. Germline CDR1 reads SGHTA; CDR2 reads FQGNSA. Trimming stripped 4 bases from V and 4 bases from J, with 19 bases between. The CDR3 spells CASSYPRGKPATGELFF. CDR3 bases: TGTGCCAGCAGCTACCCAAGGGGGAAACCGGCCACCGGGGAGCTGTTTTTT.

This clonotype was recorded many times. The chain has TRBV20-1 and TRBJ2-3; D gene ambiguous. Between the trimmed V and J ends, which lost 2 bases and 0 bases, there was a span of 12 bases. The V gene's germline CDR1 is DFQATT and CDR2 SNEGSKA (reference sequence). The CDR3 has 15 amino acids. CDR3 nucleotides: TGCAGTGCTAGATCCCCCCTCGGGAGCACAGATACGCAGTATTTT. Its protein is CSARSPLGSTDTQYF.

This clonotype has a count of ten or more. V is TRBV7-2 and J is TRBJ2-5; D assignment may be TRBD1 or TRBD2 (5 bases each). There are 14 residues in the CDR3. Trimming left V 4 bases short and J 2 bases short, with 11 bases between. The V gene's germline CDR1 is SGHTA and CDR2 FQGNSA. CDR3 sequence reads: CASSSPGGQETQYF. The DNA for the CDR3 is TGTGCCAGCAGCTCCCCTGGGGGACAAGAGACCCAGTACTTC.